The 24 T cell receptor beta chains below were found in one sample sequenced in a study of regulatory T cells in long-lasting Graves disease (dated by TCRdb to about 2021). Interpreted using the paper, the time point label stands for: newly diagnosed GD, antithyroid drugs for less than 3 months. For both TCR sequencing and RNA sequencing, RNA was extracted from PBMCs using TRIzol. Library preparation was by multiplex PCR. The instrument was an Illumina HiSeq 4000. TCR beta libraries were built with iRepertoire HTBI primers and Arm-PCR amplification of CDR3 regions. TCRdb redid the processing of the public reads, applying fastp at Q25 and MiXCR, and retained in-frame beta chains. Every distinct CDR3 protein forms one entry, paired with its most common genes and DNA. A total of 600,000 to 650,000 distinct CDR3 sequences appear in this sample, roughly 15% of them only once. The ten most abundant clones make up more than 15% of the sample.

Another study also made use of these data, one on T cells in Graves' hyperthyroidism and ophthalmopathy.

Sample: peripheral blood mononuclear cells (PBMCs), taken at new diagnosis, from a patient treated with antithyroid drugs. These receptors all stem from a woman aged 25 to 39 with Graves disease. Donor details come from another sample of the same person, matched by shared clones.

This clonotype was seen a few times. This chain uses TRBV6-1 with TRBJ1-5; D uncertain. The CDR3 spans 13 residues. V was cut by 2 bases and J by 5 bases, with 7 bases left in between. Germline CDR1 MNHNS, CDR2 SASEGT. This CDR3 is CASSEIIYQPQHF. DNA of the CDR3: TGTGCCAGCAGTGAAATCATCTATCAGCCCCAGCATTTT.

At least ten counts were recorded for this clonotype. The chain joins TRBV2 to TRBJ1-1, with 7 bases identical to TRBD1. J was trimmed by 5 bases and V by 5 bases; bases with no gene match: 5. Per the germline V gene, CDR1 is SNHLY and CDR2 is FYNNEI. This CDR3 region has 13 residues. The CDR3 DNA reads TGTGCCAGCAGTAAGGGACAGCCAACTGAAGCTTTCTTT. It translates to CASSKGQPTEAFF. Full variable domain (remainder filled in from reference TRBV2 and TRBJ1-1): EPEVTQTPSHQVTQMGQEVILRCVPISNHLYFYWYRQILGQKVEFLVSFYNNEISEKSEIFDDQFSVERPDGSNFTLKIRSTKLEDSAMYFCASSKGQPTEAFFGQGTRLTVV.

This clonotype was detected ten times or more. This rearrangement joins TRBV7-9 to TRBJ2-3, with D maybe TRBD1 (6 bases). V was trimmed by 5 bases and J by 2 bases, leaving 17 bases between them. Germline V gene lookup returns CDR1 SEHNR and CDR2 FQNEAQ (reference sequence). The length of the CDR3 is 16 residues. DNA of the CDR3: TGTGCCAGCAGCGAAGAGGGGCAGGGGATCACAGATACGCAGTATTTT. Its protein is CASSEEGQGITDTQYF.

This clonotype was observed at least ten times. The rearrangement joins TRBV6-1 to TRBJ2-7; no reliable D call. Trimming took off 7 bases at V and 2 bases at J, with 24 bases between the two ends. CDR1 and CDR2 (germline): MNHNS, SASEGT. This CDR3 contains 17 residues. DNA for the CDR3: TGTGCCAGCAACCCCCGCGGAATATTAGGGCGTCCCTACGAGCAGTACTTC. This gives the protein CASNPRGILGRPYEQYF.

The sample holds a few counts of this clonotype. This rearrangement joins TRBV5-4 to TRBJ2-5, with 7 bases that match TRBD1. Germline CDR1 is SGHNT and CDR2 is YYREEE (reference sequence). This CDR3 spans 14 amino acids. The trim removed 4 bases at V and 1 base at J, leaving 4 bases unmatched. In DNA, the CDR3 is TGTGCCAGCAGCAGGGGGCGACTCCAAGAGACCCAGTACTTC. Translated, it gives CASSRGRLQETQYF.

This sequence joins TRBV28 and TRBJ1-3, with a weak D call TRBD1 (6 bases). This CDR3 spans 15 amino acids. V lost 5 bases, J lost 0 bases, and 11 bases lay in between. Germline V gene lookup returns CDR1 MDHEN and CDR2 SYDVKM. Here the CDR3 DNA reads TGTGCCAGCAGTCATGGGGGGCTCTCTGGAAACACCATATATTTT. Translated, it gives CASSHGGLSGNTIYF. Combining the CDR3 with reference TRBV28 and TRBJ1-3 gives the whole variable domain DVKVTQSSRYLVKRTGEKVFLECVQDMDHENMFWYRQDPGLGLRLIYFSYDVKMKEKGDIPEGYSVSREKKERFSLILESASTNQTSMYLCASSHGGLSGNTIYFGEGSWLTVV.

J is TRBJ2-1 and V is TRBV6-2 or TRBV6-3; the D is unclear. Germline V CDR1 and CDR2: MNHEY, SVGEGT. The CDR3 has 17 residues. V was clipped by 1 base and J by 0 bases, with 13 bases between them. CDR3 in DNA: TGTGCCAGCAGTTACTTGAGTGTGCGGAGCTCCTACAATGAGCAGTTCTTC. Its translation is CASSYLSVRSSYNEQFF.

This sequence joins TRBV5-1 and TRBJ1-1; a possible D gene is TRBD1 (5 bases). The CDR3 has 13 amino acids. Between the trimmed V and J ends, which lost 4 bases and 9 bases, there was a span of 16 bases. Germline values: CDR1 SGHRS, CDR2 YFSETQ. The CDR3 sequence is CASSISGTDKAFF. CDR3 DNA sequence: TGCGCCAGCAGCATCTCCGGGACGGATAAAGCTTTCTTT.

Concerning this clonotype: One base away lies a much larger clone, so this may be a sequencing read error. This chain uses TRBV2 with TRBJ2-7; 7 bases line up with TRBD2. Germline CDR1 reads SNHLY; CDR2 reads FYNNEI. The CDR3 runs to 12 residues. Here the CDR3 reads CASRDSAREQCF. CDR3 nucleotides: TGTGCCAGCCGGGACTCCGCGCGGGAGCAGTGCTTC.

This clonotype was recorded at least ten times. The rearrangement joins TRBV30 to TRBJ1-1; unclear D gene. The V end lost 0 bases, the J end lost 8 bases, and 10 bases lay between the germline ends. The CDR3 totals 12 residues. Per the germline V gene, CDR1 is GTSNPN and CDR2 is SVGIG (reference sequence). The CDR3 coding sequence is TGTGCCTGGAGTGTAGTGAGTGCAGAAGCTTTCTTT. This codes for CAWSVVSAEAFF.

This clonotype has only a few counts. The V gene is TRBV12-5, the J gene TRBJ1-2; D is perhaps TRBD1 (5 bases). This CDR3 is built from 13 residues. Germline V CDR1 and CDR2: LGHNT, FRNRAP. With 0 bases removed from V and 7 bases from J, the gap between germline ends came to 9 bases. CDR3 amino acids: CASGLVPRGGYTF. CDR3 nucleotide sequence: TGTGCTAGTGGTTTGGTACCTAGGGGTGGCTACACCTTC.

The chain links TRBV4-1 to TRBJ1-1; D possibly corresponds to TRBD1 (6 bases). Germline loops: CDR1 MGHRA, CDR2 YSYEKL. V lost 3 bases and J 3 bases, leaving 14 bases between the germline ends. The CDR3 is 15 amino acids. For the CDR3, the DNA is TGCGCCAGCAGCCACCGTACAGGGTACGACACTGAAGCTTTCTTT. It encodes CASSHRTGYDTEAFF.

Concerning this clonotype itself: At one of its ends the junction is not consistent with the germline gene, which may arise from a read error. The chain carries TRBV5-1 and TRBJ1-1; weak D call: TRBD1 (6 bases). The CDR3 sequence is 14 residues long. Germline values: CDR1 SGHRS, CDR2 YFSETQ. DNA for the CDR3: TGCGCCAGCAGCCGGGACACCATGAACACTAAAGCTTTCTTT. It specifies CASSRDTMNTKAFF.

Ten or more counts support this clonotype. The rearrangement links TRBV12-3 or TRBV12-4 to TRBJ2-1; D not certain. Trimming left V 6 bases short and J 10 bases short, with 13 bases between. The CDR3 is 12 amino acids. The CDR3 DNA is TGTGCCAGCAGCGACTCGTTCGGGGAGCAGTTCTTC. Translating it yields CASSDSFGEQFF.

The sample holds many counts of this clonotype. The chain combines TRBV20-1 with TRBJ1-1, with D unresolved. Germline V CDR1 and CDR2: DFQATT, SNEGSKA (reference sequence). The CDR3 contains 12 residues. V was pared by 3 bases and J by 8 bases, with 13 bases between. The CDR3 loop reads CSASIELHEAFF. CDR3 coding DNA: TGCAGTGCTAGTATCGAACTCCACGAAGCTTTCTTT.

This clonotype has at least ten counts. The rearrangement uses TRBV6-2 or TRBV6-3 and TRBJ1-1; D not resolved. The CDR3 loop spans 14 amino acids. V lost 7 bases to trimming and J lost 1 base, with 13 bases between them. Germline lookup yields CDR1 MNHEY and CDR2 SVGEGT. The CDR3 here is CASIARFGNTEAFF. The CDR3 DNA sequence: TGTGCCAGCATTGCGCGTTTCGGGAACACTGAAGCTTTCTTT.

This clonotype was observed a few times. V and J are TRBV18 and TRBJ1-4; weak D call: TRBD1 (6 bases). V was cut by 5 bases and J by 8 bases, with 12 bases left in between. There are 13 residues in the CDR3. Germline CDR1 is KGHSH and CDR2 is LQKENI. CDR3 region: CASSGPGGEKLFF. DNA of the CDR3: TGTGCCAGCTCAGGACCGGGGGGCGAAAAACTGTTTTTT.

Only a few counts were recorded for this clonotype. The V and J genes are TRBV7-2 and TRBJ2-7; 7 positions match TRBD2. This CDR3 contains 16 residues. V was clipped by 4 bases and J by 0 bases; unmatched bases: 9. Germline loops: CDR1 SGHTA, CDR2 FQGNSA. The CDR3 loop reads CASSSSGEISSYEQYF. The CDR3 bases are TGTGCCAGCAGCTCTAGCGGCGAAATCAGCTCCTACGAGCAGTACTTC.

This chain joins TRBV30 and TRBJ1-6, with a tentative D call TRBD1 (5 bases). The CDR3 sequence is 13 residues long. Trimming removed 3 bases from V and 10 bases from J, with 13 bases in between. Looked up from germline, CDR1 is GTSNPN and CDR2 is SVGIG (reference sequence). CDR3 sequence reads: CAWSRAGESPLHF. The CDR3 nucleotides read TGTGCCTGGAGCAGGGCAGGCGAATCACCCCTCCACTTT.

This clonotype was seen more than once but under ten times. The chain is built from TRBV7-9 and TRBJ2-7; a possible D gene is TRBD1 (6 bases). The CDR3 extends over 14 amino acids. Per the germline V gene, CDR1 is SEHNR and CDR2 is FQNEAQ (reference sequence). Trimming shortened V by 3 bases and J by 4 bases, and 13 bases separated the two germline ends. Here the CDR3 DNA reads TGTGCCAGCAGCTTGCAGGGGAAGTGGTACGAGCAGTACTTC. It codes for CASSLQGKWYEQYF. The full variable domain, rest sourced from reference TRBV7-9 and TRBJ2-7, is DTGVSQNPRHKITKRGQNVTFRCDPISEHNRLYWYRQTLGQGPEFLTYFQNEAQLEKSRLLSDRFSAERPKGSFSTLEIQRTEQGDSAMYLCASSLQGKWYEQYFGPGTRLTVT.

The chain links TRBV14 to TRBJ2-7; 7 bases are a match to TRBD2. Germline V CDR1 and CDR2: SGHDN, FVKESK. The CDR3 contains 17 residues. V was pared by 1 base and J by 0 bases, with 9 bases of the junction left unmatched. This chain's CDR3 is CASSQGWGGPSSYEQYF. CDR3 nucleotides: TGTGCCAGCAGCCAAGGGTGGGGGGGTCCTAGCTCCTACGAGCAGTACTTC.

This clonotype was observed a handful of times. This chain joins TRBV29-1 and TRBJ2-7; D is uncertain. Trimming removed 3 bases from V and 2 bases from J, with 11 bases in between. This CDR3 contains 13 residues. CDR1 SQVTM and CDR2 ANQGSEA come from the germline V gene. The CDR3: CSVEADGTYEQYF. The CDR3 DNA reads as TGCAGCGTTGAGGCCGACGGCACCTACGAGCAGTACTTC.

This clonotype was seen repeatedly, ten times or more. The junction departs from the called germline gene at one end, perhaps through a read error. The rearrangement links TRBV18 to TRBJ2-3; the D gene is possibly TRBD2 (6 bases). CDR1 and CDR2 from the germline V gene are KGHSH and LQKENI. This CDR3 is 14 amino acids long. DNA for the CDR3: TGCGCCAGCAGCCCGGGACTGCGCACAGATACGCAGTATTTT. Its protein is CASSPGLRTDTQYF. Full variable domain (outside the CDR3, taken from reference TRBV18 and TRBJ2-3): NAGVMQNPRHLVRRRGQEARLRCSPMKGHSHVYWYRQLPEEGLKFMVYLQKENIIDESGMPKERFSAEFPKEGPSILRIQQVVRGDSAAYFCASSPGLRTDTQYFGPGTRLTVL.

The V gene is TRBV4-1, the J gene TRBJ1-5, with D tentatively TRBD1 (5 bases). Between the trimmed V and J ends, which lost 0 bases and 4 bases, there was a span of 13 bases. Germline lookup yields CDR1 MGHRA and CDR2 YSYEKL. The CDR3 sequence is 16 residues long. The CDR3 region has the DNA TGCGCCAGCAGCCAAGAAGTGGGGCGCCGGAATCAGCCCCAGCATTTT. This gives the protein CASSQEVGRRNQPQHF.